This entry lists 21 T cell receptor beta chains sequenced from one sample in a study of blood T cell repertoires in COVID-19 (dated by TCRdb to about 2020). Libraries came from the immunoSEQ multiplex PCR assay. TCRdb took this table from immuneACCESS and kept in-frame rearrangements with V and J called. Such tables lack part of the clones; where checked against another copy, unresolved V genes explain under half of the gap, and the rest is unexplained. The sample yields approximately 270,000 clones; roughly 85% were counted once. The top ten clones comprise 4.3% of the sample. Sequencing input: PBMCs or T cells enriched from blood (not recorded which). The receptor source for this set is a woman in her twenties or thirties who had recovered from COVID-19.

This sequence joins TRBV24-1 and TRBJ2-5, with 7 bases identical to TRBD2. The trim removed 6 bases at V and 7 bases at J, leaving 10 bases unmatched. The CDR3 is 14 residues long. Germline V lookup: CDR1 KGHDR, CDR2 SFDVKD. The CDR3, as DNA: TGTGCCACCAGTTTGGGAGCGGGGCCCGGGACCCAGTACTTC. Translated: CATSLGAGPGTQYF.

This chain joins TRBV7-9 and TRBJ1-2, with D unclear. This CDR3 has 14 amino acids. V was shortened by 1 base and J by 2 bases, with 8 bases between the two germline ends. CDR1 is SEHNR and CDR2 is FQNEAQ in the germline V gene (reference sequence). The CDR3 sequence: CASSLEGRNYGYTF. CDR3 in DNA: TGTGCCAGCAGCTTAGAAGGGAGGAACTATGGCTACACCTTC.

The V call is TRBV5-3, the J call TRBJ1-2, with TRBD1 identical over 9 bases. TRBV5-3 is an ORF, with its function uncertain. V trimming: 5 bases; J trimming: 5 bases; junction bases outside the gene matches: 4. This CDR3 has 13 amino acids. The CDR3 DNA follows: TGTGCCAGAAGTTCCGGGACAGGGTATGGCTACACCTTC. Protein product: CARSSGTGYGYTF.

The rearrangement joins TRBV5-5 to TRBJ2-5, with D maybe TRBD1 (5 bases). CDR1 and CDR2 (germline): SGHKS, YYEKEE (reference sequence). There are 15 residues in the CDR3. V lost 5 bases and J 5 bases, leaving 19 bases between the germline ends. CDR3 DNA sequence: TGTGCCAGCAGGAAACGGACAAGAGGTTGGGAGACCCAGTACTTC. Translated: CASRKRTRGWETQYF.

In this sample, this clone turned up a few times. The chain uses TRBV27 and TRBJ2-2, with D possibly matching TRBD2 (6 bases). The germline V gene has CDR1 MNHEY and CDR2 SMNVEV (reference sequence). This CDR3 has 14 residues. Trimming shortened V by 8 bases and J by 2 bases, and 12 bases separated the two germline ends. DNA for the CDR3: TGTGCCAGCGGACCGGCGGGAAACACCGGGGAGCTGTTTTTT. Translating it yields CASGPAGNTGELFF.

This clone was counted ten times or more. The chain is built from TRBV19 and TRBJ1-1; D unresolved. The V end was cut by 4 bases, the J end by 8 bases, with 11 bases between. The CDR3 covers 12 residues. Germline lookup yields CDR1 LNHDA and CDR2 SQIVND (reference sequence). The CDR3 DNA sequence: TGTGCCAGTAGTAGGGCCCGGGGAGAAGCTTTCTTT. Encoded protein: CASSRARGEAFF.

V gene TRBV28 combines with J gene TRBJ2-2, with D perhaps TRBD2 (6 bases). Germline V lookup: CDR1 MDHEN, CDR2 SYDVKM. V was cut by 2 bases and J by 4 bases, with 23 bases left in between. The CDR3 has 19 residues. The CDR3 DNA is TGTGCCAGCAGTTTAAGGACGGTCCCTTTCGGGAGTGTCACCGGGGAGCTGTTTTTT. Translating it yields CASSLRTVPFGSVTGELFF.

This clone turned up a few times. The rearrangement links TRBV6-5 to TRBJ2-1; 7 bases match TRBD1. CDR1 and CDR2 (germline): MNHEY, SVGAGI. The CDR3 is 16 amino acids. V gave up 4 bases and J gave up 3 bases; unmatched junction bases: 9. The CDR3, as DNA: TGTGCCAGCAGTTCCCCCGGGACAGAAATCTACAATGAGCAGTTCTTC. Translating gives CASSSPGTEIYNEQFF.

J is TRBJ2-2 and V is TRBV6-5, with 8 nucleotides matching TRBD2. The CDR3 has 16 residues. Trimming at V came to 4 bases and at J to 2 bases, leaving 6 bases not matched to a gene. The germline V gene encodes CDR1 MNHEY and CDR2 SVGAGI. CDR3 nucleotides: TGTGCCAGCAGTTCGGGGGGGCTACCTAACACCGGGGAGCTGTTTTTT. This sequence encodes CASSSGGLPNTGELFF.

V and J are TRBV10-3 and TRBJ1-2; 7 bases are a match to TRBD1. Germline assignment: CDR1 ENHRY and CDR2 SYGVKD. This CDR3 region has 15 residues. The V and J ends lost 0 bases and 3 bases, in that order; junction bases with no gene match: 4. The DNA for the CDR3 is TGTGCCATCAGTGAGTCGGGGACAGAGGACTATGGCTACACCTTC. As protein: CAISESGTEDYGYTF.

The chain is built from TRBV11-3 and TRBJ2-7, with a weak D call TRBD2 (6 bases). This CDR3 has 15 residues. Germline V CDR1 and CDR2: SGHNT, YENEEA. Trimming shortened V by 3 bases and J by 3 bases, and 15 bases separated the two germline ends. The CDR3 region is CASSFGGGGNYEQYF. In nucleotides, the CDR3 is TGTGCCAGCAGCTTTGGGGGAGGTGGCAACTACGAGCAGTACTTC. Combining the CDR3 with reference TRBV11-3 and TRBJ2-7 gives the whole variable domain EAGVVQSPRYKIIEKKQPVAFWCNPISGHNTLYWYLQNLGQGPELLIRYENEEAVDDSQLPKDRFSAERLKGVDSTLKIQPAELGDSAVYLCASSFGGGGNYEQYFGPGTRLTVT.

V and J are TRBV2 and TRBJ1-1; maybe TRBD1 (5 bases). There are 11 residues in the CDR3. Trimming shortened V by 9 bases and J by 7 bases, and 12 bases separated the two germline ends. Germline CDR1 is SNHLY and CDR2 is FYNNEI. CDR3 loop: CARSQGLEAFF. In DNA form, the CDR3 reads TGTGCCAGAAGTCAGGGACTTGAAGCTTTCTTT.

The chain recombines TRBV5-4 with TRBJ2-3; 7 bases fit TRBD2. J gave up 3 bases and V 2 bases, and 9 bases lay outside the gene matches. Looked up from germline, CDR1 is SGHNT and CDR2 is YYREEE (reference sequence). The CDR3 is made up of 16 amino acids. CDR3 residues: CASSFRREKGTDTQYF. CDR3 sequence (DNA): TGTGCCAGCAGCTTCCGGCGGGAGAAGGGAACAGATACGCAGTATTTT. The full variable domain, in which reference TRBV5-4 and TRBJ2-3 provide the parts outside the CDR3, is ETGVTQSPTHLIKTRGQQVTLRCSSQSGHNTVSWYQQALGQGPQFIFQYYREEENGRGNFPPRFSGLQFPNYSSELNVNALELDDSALYLCASSFRREKGTDTQYFGPGTRLTVL.

This sequence joins TRBV29-1 and TRBJ2-7, with D perhaps TRBD1 (5 bases). The germline V gene has CDR1 SQVTM and CDR2 ANQGSEA. CDR3 length: 14 residues. Trimming left V 0 bases short and J 5 bases short, with 14 bases between. Here the CDR3 DNA reads TGCAGCGTTGAAGATCCTAGGGGTTCAGACGAGCAGTACTTC. Its protein product is CSVEDPRGSDEQYF.

The chain joins TRBV15 to TRBJ1-5; unclear D gene. CDR1 LNHNV and CDR2 YYDKDF come from the germline V gene (reference sequence). The CDR3 has 13 amino acids. V shed 7 bases and J shed 2 bases, with 9 bases lying between them. The CDR3 DNA follows: TGTGCCACCACAGGTGGTGGCAATCAGCCCCAGCATTTT. This translates into CATTGGGNQPQHF.

The genes are TRBV7-9 and TRBJ2-5, with a weak D call TRBD1 (5 bases). Germline V lookup: CDR1 SEHNR, CDR2 FQNEAQ (reference sequence). With 4 bases removed from V and 2 bases from J, the gap between germline ends came to 20 bases. This CDR3 is built from 17 residues. The CDR3 sequence: CASSSSMSRQKQETQYF. Here the CDR3 DNA reads TGTGCCAGCAGCTCCAGCATGTCGAGACAGAAACAAGAGACCCAGTACTTC.

The rearrangement joins TRBV4-1 to TRBJ2-5; D not certain. Trimming left V 0 bases short and J 1 base short, with 9 bases between. CDR1 is MGHRA and CDR2 is YSYEKL in the germline V gene. The CDR3 covers 15 residues. CDR3 bases: TGCGCCAGCAGCCAAGAGCCGTTGCGCCAAGAGACCCAGTACTTC. It yields the protein CASSQEPLRQETQYF.

The V gene is TRBV11-2, the J gene TRBJ2-3; TRBD1 matches at 7 bases. CDR1 is SGHAT, CDR2 FQNNGV, per germline. J lost 2 bases, V lost 5 bases, and 10 bases had no gene match. The CDR3 is 16 amino acids. In DNA form, the CDR3 reads TGTGCCAGCAGCCACCTGACCGGGACAGCCACAGATACGCAGTATTTT. Translated, it gives CASSHLTGTATDTQYF.

The V gene is TRBV5-1, the J gene TRBJ2-1; D may be TRBD1 (6 bases). The CDR3 spans 16 residues. CDR1 is SGHRS, CDR2 YFSETQ, per germline. Trimming took 4 bases from V and 4 from J, leaving 18 bases between them. The CDR3 region is CASSPGPGETYNEQFF. In DNA form, the CDR3 reads TGCGCCAGCAGCCCAGGACCAGGGGAAACGTACAATGAGCAGTTCTTC.

The chain combines TRBV10-3 with TRBJ2-5, with D maybe TRBD2 (6 bases). Between the trimmed V and J ends, which lost 11 bases and 3 bases, there was a span of 16 bases. Germline CDR1 is ENHRY and CDR2 is SYGVKD. The CDR3 runs to 13 residues. DNA for the CDR3: TGTGCCTCGAAAGCCTGGGGGGAAGAGACCCAGTACTTC. Amino acids: CASKAWGEETQYF.

This CDR3 reads CASSFNRQETQYF. CDR3 coding DNA: TGTGCCAGCAGCTTTAACAGGCAAGAGACCCAGTACTTC. This sequence joins TRBV7-3 and TRBJ2-5, with D possibly being TRBD1 (5 bases). CDR3 size: 13 residues. Trimming removed 3 bases from V and 2 bases from J, with 7 bases in between. Germline CDR1 and CDR2: SGHTA and FQGTGA.